This paragraph covers one T cell receptor beta chain sequence. Its target is unknown. This record belongs to a study of chemoradiotherapy in HPV16-positive cancers. Across the whole study: Candidate HPV-specific T-cell clones and common TCR motifs came from functional assays in a couple of HPV16-positive patients.

The ends were cut back, 4 bases at V and 1 base at J, with 7 bases in the middle. The CDR3 has 12 amino acids. Germline assignment: CDR1 GTSNPN and CDR2 SVGIG (reference sequence). Study-level points and caveats: During treatment, candidate HPV-specific clones and E7-related motifs expanded in tumor. Only a couple of HPV16-positive patients supplied the functional HPV-specificity definition.

Produced via immunoSEQ multiplex PCR; TCRdb's table is partial and in-frame only. The sample lists 20,000 to 25,000 clones, approximately 86% occurring once. The sequence was obtained from a human donor with HPV-associated anogenital cancer. This chain connects TRBV30 to TRBJ1-2; D not certain. Sequencing was performed on blood, taken from a patient who underwent chemoradiotherapy. The CDR3 region is CAWKPNNYGYTF. CDR3 DNA: TGTGCCTGGAAACCGAATAACTATGGCTACACCTTC.